Sequencing of this T cell receptor beta chain was carried out in a study of T cells in tuberculosis. Study details: PBMC were archived before or within 7 days of starting treatment. General study findings and limits: Cases with active tuberculosis were adults, while controls were adolescents. GMM-specific TCRs were nearer to active tuberculosis alpha repertoires, suggesting expansion. Classification accuracy was 87% (AUROC under 0.95) with the GMM-specific repertoire.

The CDR3 is 16 amino acids. With 5 bases removed from V and 5 bases from J, the gap between germline ends came to 18 bases. Per germline, CDR1 SEHNR and CDR2 FQNEAQ (reference sequence). Time point denoted: new active TB diagnosis, blood taken before or within 7 days of starting treatment. Repertoires were generated with immunoSEQ multiplex PCR, while TCRdb's copy carries only in-frame clones and drops some. The repertoire holds 30,000 or so clones, with 90% to 95% as singletons. Concerning this clone itself: Its cognate antigen is unknown.

This receptor was identified in an adult with tuberculosis. Some clones in this sample may be carry-over from other donors' samples. The chain carries TRBV7-9 and TRBJ1-4; D might be TRBD1 (6 bases). The input for sequencing was PBMCs, taken at tuberculosis diagnosis. The CDR3 protein is CASSVRGAQPNEKLFF. The CDR3 coding sequence is TGTGCCAGCAGCGTACGGGGGGCACAGCCCAATGAAAAACTGTTTTTT.